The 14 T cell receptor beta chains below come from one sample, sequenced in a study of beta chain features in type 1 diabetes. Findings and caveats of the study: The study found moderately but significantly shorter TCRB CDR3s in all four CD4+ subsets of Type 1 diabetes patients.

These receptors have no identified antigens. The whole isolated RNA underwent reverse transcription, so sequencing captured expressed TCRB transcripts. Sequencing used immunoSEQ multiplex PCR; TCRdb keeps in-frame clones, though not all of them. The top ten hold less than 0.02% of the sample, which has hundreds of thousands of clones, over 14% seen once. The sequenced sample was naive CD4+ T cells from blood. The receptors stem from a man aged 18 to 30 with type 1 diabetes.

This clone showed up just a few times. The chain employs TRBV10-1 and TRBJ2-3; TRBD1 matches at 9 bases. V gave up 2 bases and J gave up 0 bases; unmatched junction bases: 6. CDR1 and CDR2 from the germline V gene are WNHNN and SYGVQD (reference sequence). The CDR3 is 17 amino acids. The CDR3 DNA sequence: TGCGCCAGCAGTGAGAGTACCGGGACAGGGAGCACAGATACGCAGTATTTT. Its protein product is CASSESTGTGSTDTQYF.

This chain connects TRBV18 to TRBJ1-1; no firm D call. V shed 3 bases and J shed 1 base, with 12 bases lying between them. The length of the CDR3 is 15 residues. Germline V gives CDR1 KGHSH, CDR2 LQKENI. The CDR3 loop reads CASSPSPLGNTEAFF. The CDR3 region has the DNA TGTGCCAGCTCACCCTCTCCGCTCGGGAACACTGAAGCTTTCTTT.

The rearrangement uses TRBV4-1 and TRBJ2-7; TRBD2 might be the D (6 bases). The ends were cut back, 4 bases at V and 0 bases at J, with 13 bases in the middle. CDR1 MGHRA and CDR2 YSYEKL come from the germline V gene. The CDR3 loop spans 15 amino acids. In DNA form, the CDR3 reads TGCGCCAGCAGCCTGCGGGACCGAACCTCCTACGAGCAGTACTTC. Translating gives CASSLRDRTSYEQYF.

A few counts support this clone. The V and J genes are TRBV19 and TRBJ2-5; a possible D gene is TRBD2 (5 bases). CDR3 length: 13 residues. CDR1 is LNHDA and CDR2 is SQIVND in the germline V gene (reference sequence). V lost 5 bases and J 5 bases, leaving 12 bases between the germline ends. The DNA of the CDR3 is TGTGCCAGTAGTGGTTGGGAGAGTGAGACCCAGTACTTC. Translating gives CASSGWESETQYF.

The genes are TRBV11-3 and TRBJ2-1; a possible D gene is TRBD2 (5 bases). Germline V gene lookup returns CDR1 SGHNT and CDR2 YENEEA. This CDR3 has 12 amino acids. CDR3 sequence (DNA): TGTCGGGGAGCGGACTCCTACAATGAGCAGTTCTTC. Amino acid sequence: CRGADSYNEQFF.

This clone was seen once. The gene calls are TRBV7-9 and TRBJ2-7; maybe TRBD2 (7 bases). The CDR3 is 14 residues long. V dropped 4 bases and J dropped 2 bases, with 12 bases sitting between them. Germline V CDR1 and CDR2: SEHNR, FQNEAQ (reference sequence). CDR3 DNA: TGTGCCAGCAGCTCGGGGGGCCCTCCCTACGAGCAGTACTTC. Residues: CASSSGGPPYEQYF.

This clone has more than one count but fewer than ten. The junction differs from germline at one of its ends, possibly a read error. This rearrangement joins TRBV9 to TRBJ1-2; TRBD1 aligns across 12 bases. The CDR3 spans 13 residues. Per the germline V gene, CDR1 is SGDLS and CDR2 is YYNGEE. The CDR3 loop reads CASSVEGTGGCTF. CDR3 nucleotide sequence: TGTGCCAGCAGCGTAGAAGGGACAGGGGGCTGCACCTTC.

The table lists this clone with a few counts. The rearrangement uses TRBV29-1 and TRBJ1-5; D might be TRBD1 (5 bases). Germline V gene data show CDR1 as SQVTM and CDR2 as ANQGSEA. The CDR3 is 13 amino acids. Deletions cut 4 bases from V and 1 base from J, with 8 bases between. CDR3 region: CSVGGASNQPQHF. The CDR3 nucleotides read TGCAGCGTTGGTGGGGCCAGCAATCAGCCCCAGCATTTT.

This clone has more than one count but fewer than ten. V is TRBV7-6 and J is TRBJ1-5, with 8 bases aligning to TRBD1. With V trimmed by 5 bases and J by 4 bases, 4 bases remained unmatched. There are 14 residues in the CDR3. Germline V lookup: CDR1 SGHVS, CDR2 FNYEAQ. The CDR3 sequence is CASSPGQGNQPQHF. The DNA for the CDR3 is TGTGCCAGCAGCCCAGGACAGGGAAATCAGCCCCAGCATTTT.

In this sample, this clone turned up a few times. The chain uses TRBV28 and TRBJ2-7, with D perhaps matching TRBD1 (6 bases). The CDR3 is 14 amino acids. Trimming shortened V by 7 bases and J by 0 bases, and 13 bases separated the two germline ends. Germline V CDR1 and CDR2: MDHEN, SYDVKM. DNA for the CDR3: TGTGCCAGCAAGCAGACAGGAGACTCCTACGAGCAGTACTTC. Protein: CASKQTGDSYEQYF.

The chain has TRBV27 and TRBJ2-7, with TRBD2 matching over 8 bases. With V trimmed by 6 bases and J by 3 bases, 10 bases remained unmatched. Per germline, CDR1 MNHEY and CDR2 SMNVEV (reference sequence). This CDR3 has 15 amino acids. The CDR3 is CASSPMGTRFYEQYF. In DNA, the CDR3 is TGTGCCAGCAGCCCAATGGGGACTAGATTCTACGAGCAGTACTTC.

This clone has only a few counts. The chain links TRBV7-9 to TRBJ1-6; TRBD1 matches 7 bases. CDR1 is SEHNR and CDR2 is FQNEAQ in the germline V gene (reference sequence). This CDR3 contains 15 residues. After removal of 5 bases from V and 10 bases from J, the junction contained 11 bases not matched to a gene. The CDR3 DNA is TGTGCCAGCAGCGACTACAGGGGCTCGAGATCACCCCTCCACTTT. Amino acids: CASSDYRGSRSPLHF. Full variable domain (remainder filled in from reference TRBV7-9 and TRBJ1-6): DTGVSQNPRHKITKRGQNVTFRCDPISEHNRLYWYRQTLGQGPEFLTYFQNEAQLEKSRLLSDRFSAERPKGSFSTLEIQRTEQGDSAMYLCASSDYRGSRSPLHFGNGTRLTVT.

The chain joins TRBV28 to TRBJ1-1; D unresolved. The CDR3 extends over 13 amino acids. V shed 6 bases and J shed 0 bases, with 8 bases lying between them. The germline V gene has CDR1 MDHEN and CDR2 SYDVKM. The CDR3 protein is CASRSRLNTEAFF. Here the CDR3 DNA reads TGTGCCAGCAGATCGAGGTTGAACACTGAAGCTTTCTTT.

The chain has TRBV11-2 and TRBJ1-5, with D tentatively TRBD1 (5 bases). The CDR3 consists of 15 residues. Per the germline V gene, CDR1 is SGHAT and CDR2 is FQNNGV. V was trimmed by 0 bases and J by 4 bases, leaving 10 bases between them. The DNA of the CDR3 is TGTGCCAGCAGCTTAGAGGGGGGGATGAATCAGCCCCAGCATTTT. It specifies CASSLEGGMNQPQHF.